The source of this TCR beta chain is a study of patients and donors after allogeneic stem cell transplantation. The CDR3 runs to 13 residues. Trimming removed 6 bases at V and 1 base at J, with 9 bases between. CDR1 and CDR2 from the germline V gene are LGHNA and YSLEER. There are a few counts of this clonotype. TCRdb analysed the RT-PCR reads with MiXCR anew, one entry per CDR3 protein. Altogether hundreds of thousands of distinct CDR3 sequences are present, approximately 16% being singletons, with the ten largest covering roughly 7%. Sequences were obtained from blood, either unsorted or a sorted T cell fraction (not recorded which). The V and J genes are TRBV4-3 and TRBJ1-2; D is possibly TRBD1 (5 bases). This sequence was found in a human donor who was either an allogeneic HSCT recipient or a stem cell or donor lymphocyte infusion donor (not recorded which). It is not recorded whose cells these are; they may come from a transplant donor. CDR3 residues: CASRDNLNYGYTF. CDR3 nucleotides: TGCGCCAGCAGGGACAACCTTAACTATGGCTACACCTTC.